This T cell receptor beta chain was captured in a study of cytomegalovirus exposure and HLA in healthy donors. PCR primers comprised 60 Vbeta and 13 Jbeta primers. This table comes from immunoSEQ multiplex PCR, and its TCRdb copy is limited to in-frame clones, with some not included. The data show around 150,000 clones, approximately 61% seen once. The CDR3 loop spans 15 amino acids. V was clipped by 5 bases and J by 4 bases, with 12 bases between them. Per the germline V gene, CDR1 is MDHEN and CDR2 is SYDVKM. Whole-study findings and limits: Trimming of TCR beta V- and J-genes showed a link, identified in a later analysis, to a missense DCLRE1C variant. Researchers counted over 150 TCR beta chains as cytomegalovirus-associated. The records held CMV serostatus as the only immune exposure information. In a later analysis, specific HLA alleles were associated with some 16,000 TCR beta sequences at a 0.05 false discovery rate.

To note about this clone: What it binds is not known.

The sequence came from a woman between 40 and 50 years old in good health and CMV-seronegative. The gene calls are TRBV28 and TRBJ1-6, with D unresolved. The sample consisted of PBMCs. The CDR3 DNA is TGTGCCAGCAGTACGCCCGGGATTTATAATTCACCCCTCCACTTT. It specifies CASSTPGIYNSPLHF.